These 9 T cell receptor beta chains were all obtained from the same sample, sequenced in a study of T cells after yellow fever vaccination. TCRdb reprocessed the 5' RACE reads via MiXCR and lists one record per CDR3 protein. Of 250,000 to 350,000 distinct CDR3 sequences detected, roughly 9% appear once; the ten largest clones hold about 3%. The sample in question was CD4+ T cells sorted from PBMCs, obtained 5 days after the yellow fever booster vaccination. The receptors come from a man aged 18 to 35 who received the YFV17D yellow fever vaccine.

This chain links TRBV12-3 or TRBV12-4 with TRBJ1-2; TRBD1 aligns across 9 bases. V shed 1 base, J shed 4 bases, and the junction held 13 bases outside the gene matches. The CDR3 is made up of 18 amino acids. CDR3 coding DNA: TGTGCCAGCAGTTTAGACCCGCCGGGACAGGGTACCCGCTATGGCTACACCTTC. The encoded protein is CASSLDPPGQGTRYGYTF.

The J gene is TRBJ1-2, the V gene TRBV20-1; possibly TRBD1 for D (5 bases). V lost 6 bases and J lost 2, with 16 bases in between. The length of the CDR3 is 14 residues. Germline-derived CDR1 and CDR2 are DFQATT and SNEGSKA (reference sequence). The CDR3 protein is CSAAGGSLNYGYTF. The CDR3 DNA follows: TGCAGTGCCGCCGGGGGGTCCCTCAACTATGGCTACACCTTC.

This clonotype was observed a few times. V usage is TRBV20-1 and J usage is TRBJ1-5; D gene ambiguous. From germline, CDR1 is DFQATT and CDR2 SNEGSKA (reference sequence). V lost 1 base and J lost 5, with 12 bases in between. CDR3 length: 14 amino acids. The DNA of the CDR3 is TGCAGTGCTAGAGCAGGACGGGTTGATCAGCCCCAGCATTTT. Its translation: CSARAGRVDQPQHF.

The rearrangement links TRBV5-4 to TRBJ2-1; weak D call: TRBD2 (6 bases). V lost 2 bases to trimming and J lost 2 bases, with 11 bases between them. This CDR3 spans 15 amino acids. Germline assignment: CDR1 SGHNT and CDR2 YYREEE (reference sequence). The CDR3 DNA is TGTGCCAGCAGCTTCATGTCGGGAGCCTACAATGAGCAGTTCTTC. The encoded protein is CASSFMSGAYNEQFF. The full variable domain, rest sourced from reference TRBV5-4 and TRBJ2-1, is ETGVTQSPTHLIKTRGQQVTLRCSSQSGHNTVSWYQQALGQGPQFIFQYYREEENGRGNFPPRFSGLQFPNYSSELNVNALELDDSALYLCASSFMSGAYNEQFFGPGTRLTVL.

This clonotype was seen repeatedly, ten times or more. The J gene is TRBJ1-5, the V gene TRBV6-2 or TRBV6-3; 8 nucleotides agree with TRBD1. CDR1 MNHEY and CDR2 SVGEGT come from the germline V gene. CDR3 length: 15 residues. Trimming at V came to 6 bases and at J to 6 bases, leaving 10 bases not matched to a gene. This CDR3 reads CASRSQGAPLQPQHF. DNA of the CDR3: TGTGCCAGCAGATCTCAGGGGGCGCCCCTTCAGCCCCAGCATTTT.

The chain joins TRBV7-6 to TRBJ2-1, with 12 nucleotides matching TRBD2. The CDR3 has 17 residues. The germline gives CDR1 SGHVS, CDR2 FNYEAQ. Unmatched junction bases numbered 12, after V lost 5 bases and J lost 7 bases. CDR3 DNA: TGTGCCAGCAGCCAAGTACCTAGCGGGGGGGCCAGGAATGAGCAGTTCTTC. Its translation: CASSQVPSGGARNEQFF. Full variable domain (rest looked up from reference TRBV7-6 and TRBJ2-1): GAGVSQSPRYKVTKRGQDVALRCDPISGHVSLYWYRQALGQGPEFLTYFNYEAQQDKSGLPNDRFSAERPEGSISTLTIQRTEQRDSAMYRCASSQVPSGGARNEQFFGPGTRLTVL.

The CDR3 DNA is TGTGCCAGCAGCGGCCGGACAGCCGGGGAGCTGTTTTTT. Translated, it gives CASSGRTAGELFF. The chain employs TRBV11-3 and TRBJ2-2; perhaps TRBD1 as D (6 bases). The CDR3 totals 13 residues. From germline, CDR1 is SGHNT and CDR2 YENEEA. V lost 5 bases and J lost 6, with 10 bases in between.

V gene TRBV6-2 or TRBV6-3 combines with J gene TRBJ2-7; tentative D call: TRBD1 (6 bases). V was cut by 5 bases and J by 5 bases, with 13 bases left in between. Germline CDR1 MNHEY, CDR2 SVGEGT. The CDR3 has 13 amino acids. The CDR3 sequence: CASSVRPGDEQYV. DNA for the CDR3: TGTGCCAGCAGTGTTCGCCCAGGGGACGAGCAGTACGTC.

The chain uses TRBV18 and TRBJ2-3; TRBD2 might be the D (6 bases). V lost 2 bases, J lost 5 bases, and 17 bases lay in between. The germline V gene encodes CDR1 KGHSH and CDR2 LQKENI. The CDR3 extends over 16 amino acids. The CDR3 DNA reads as TGTGCCAGCTCACCAAATCAGGGACTGATTGGAGATACGCAGTATTTT. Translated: CASSPNQGLIGDTQYF.